Below, 5 T cell receptor beta chains from the same sample are listed, as sequenced in a study of a mutant IDH1 vaccine in newly diagnosed glioma. The time point is: week 47, end of study. Every single dose of the vaccine, 300 ug of mutant IDH1 20-mer peptide, came with topical imiquimod. Method: immunoSEQ multiplex PCR; TCRdb's copy keeps in-frame clones and lacks some. The table lists about 94,000 clones, over 85% of them singletons, with approximately 0.8% in the top ten. The antigens these receptors bind are not known. The starting material was PBMCs, obtained from a glioma patient whose treatment included an IDH1 peptide vaccine. These receptors were obtained from a woman in her 50s with glioma.

The chain combines TRBV28 with TRBJ2-7, with TRBD1 matching over 9 bases. The J segment lost 3 bases and the V segment lost 4 bases, leaving 4 bases of the junction unmatched. The CDR3 spans 14 residues. From germline, CDR1 is MDHEN and CDR2 SYDVKM. CDR3 bases: TGTGCCAGCAGTTCTCCGACAGGGGGCTACGAGCAGTACTTC. Protein: CASSSPTGGYEQYF.

The CDR3 DNA sequence: TGTGCCAGCAGTTTGTCGGCCAGGGTGGGTTACGAGCAGTACTTC. Translating it yields CASSLSARVGYEQYF. The chain uses TRBV27 and TRBJ2-7; TRBD1 might be the D (5 bases). CDR1 MNHEY and CDR2 SMNVEV come from the germline V gene (reference sequence). Trimming left V 3 bases short and J 4 bases short, with 16 bases between. The CDR3 extends over 15 amino acids.

V is TRBV19 and J is TRBJ1-2; TRBD1 might be the D (6 bases). The CDR3 is made up of 15 amino acids. Per the germline V gene, CDR1 is LNHDA and CDR2 is SQIVND (reference sequence). The V gene lost 2 bases and the J gene lost 5 bases, with 15 bases spanning the gap. CDR3 region: CASSIRAGAAYGYTF. As DNA, the CDR3 is TGTGCCAGTAGTATAAGGGCAGGGGCGGCGTATGGCTACACCTTC.

This chain joins TRBV6-1 and TRBJ1-6; D gene ambiguous. V lost 3 bases to trimming and J lost 7 bases, with 19 bases between them. This CDR3 comprises 17 residues. Germline V gives CDR1 MNHNS, CDR2 SASEGT. CDR3 loop: CASSEPGRMTKNSPLHF. The CDR3 DNA is TGTGCCAGCAGTGAGCCGGGCCGTATGACAAAAAATTCACCCCTCCACTTT.

The V call is TRBV28, the J call TRBJ1-5; D perhaps matches TRBD1 (5 bases). The CDR3 totals 15 residues. CDR1 MDHEN and CDR2 SYDVKM come from the germline V gene. With 7 bases removed from V and 5 bases from J, the gap between germline ends came to 18 bases. The CDR3 sequence: CASTSSGGGYQPQHF. The CDR3, as DNA: TGTGCCAGCACCAGCAGCGGGGGAGGGTATCAGCCCCAGCATTTT.